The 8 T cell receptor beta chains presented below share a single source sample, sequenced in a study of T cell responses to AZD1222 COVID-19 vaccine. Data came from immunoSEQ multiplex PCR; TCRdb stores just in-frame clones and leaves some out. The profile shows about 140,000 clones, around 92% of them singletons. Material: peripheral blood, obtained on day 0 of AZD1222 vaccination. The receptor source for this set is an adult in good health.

DNA of the CDR3: TGTGCCAGCACTCAGACAGCTACGAATAATTCACCCCTCCACTTT. This sequence encodes CASTQTATNNSPLHF. The V call is TRBV19, the J call TRBJ1-6; perhaps TRBD1 as D (5 bases). CDR3 length: 15 amino acids. Trimming removed 9 bases from V and 5 bases from J, with 17 bases in between. Germline CDR1 is LNHDA and CDR2 is SQIVND (reference sequence).

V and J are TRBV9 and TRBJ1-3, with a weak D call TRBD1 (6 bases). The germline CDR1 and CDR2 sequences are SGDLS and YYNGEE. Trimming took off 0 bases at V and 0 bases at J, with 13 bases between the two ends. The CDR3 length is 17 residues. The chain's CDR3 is CASSVGGGALSGNTIYF. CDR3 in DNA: TGTGCCAGCAGCGTAGGAGGGGGTGCACTCTCTGGAAACACCATATATTTT.

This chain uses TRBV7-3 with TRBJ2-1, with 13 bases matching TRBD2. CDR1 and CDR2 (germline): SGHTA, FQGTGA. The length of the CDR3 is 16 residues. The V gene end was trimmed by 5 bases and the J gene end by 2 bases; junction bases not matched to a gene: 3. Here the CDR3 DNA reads TGTGCCAGCAGCGTCACTAGCGGGGGGGCCTACAATGAGCAGTTCTTC. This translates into CASSVTSGGAYNEQFF.

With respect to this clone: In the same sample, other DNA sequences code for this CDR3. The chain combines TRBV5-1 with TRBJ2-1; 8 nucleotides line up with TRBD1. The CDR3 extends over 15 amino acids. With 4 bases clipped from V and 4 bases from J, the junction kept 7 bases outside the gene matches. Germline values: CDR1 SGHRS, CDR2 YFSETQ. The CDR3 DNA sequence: TGCGCCAGCAGCCCCGGACAGGGTACTTACAATGAGCAGTTCTTC. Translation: CASSPGQGTYNEQFF.

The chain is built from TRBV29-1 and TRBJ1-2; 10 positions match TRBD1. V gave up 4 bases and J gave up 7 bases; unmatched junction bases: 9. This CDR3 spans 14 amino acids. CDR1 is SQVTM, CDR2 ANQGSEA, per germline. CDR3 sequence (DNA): TGCAGCGTTGGACAGGGGGCCGTTTTGTCTGGCTACACCTTC. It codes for CSVGQGAVLSGYTF. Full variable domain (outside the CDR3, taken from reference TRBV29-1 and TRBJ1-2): SAVISQKPSRDICQRGTSLTIQCQVDSQVTMMFWYRQQPGQSLTLIATANQGSEATYESGFVIDKFPISRPNLTFSTLTVSNMSPEDSSIYLCSVGQGAVLSGYTFGSGTRLTVV.

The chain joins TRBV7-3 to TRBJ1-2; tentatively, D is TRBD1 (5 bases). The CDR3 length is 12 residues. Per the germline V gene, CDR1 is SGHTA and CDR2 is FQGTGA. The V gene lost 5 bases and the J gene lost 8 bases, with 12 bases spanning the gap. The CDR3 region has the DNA TGTGCCAGCAGCCCCCCGGGGGGGGGCTACACCTTC. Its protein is CASSPPGGGYTF.

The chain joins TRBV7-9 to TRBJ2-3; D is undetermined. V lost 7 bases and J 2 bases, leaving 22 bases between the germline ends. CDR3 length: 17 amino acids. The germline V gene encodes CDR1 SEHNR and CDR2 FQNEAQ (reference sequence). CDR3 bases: TGTGCCAGCACCAAGCAATTTAGCCGTGGGGACACAGATACGCAGTATTTT. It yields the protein CASTKQFSRGDTDTQYF.

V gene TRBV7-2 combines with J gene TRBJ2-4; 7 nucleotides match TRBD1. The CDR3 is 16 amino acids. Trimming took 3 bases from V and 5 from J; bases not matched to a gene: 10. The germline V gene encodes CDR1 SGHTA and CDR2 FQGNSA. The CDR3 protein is CASSFGAGTVENIQYF. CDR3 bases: TGTGCCAGCAGCTTTGGGGCAGGGACAGTGGAAAACATTCAGTACTTC.